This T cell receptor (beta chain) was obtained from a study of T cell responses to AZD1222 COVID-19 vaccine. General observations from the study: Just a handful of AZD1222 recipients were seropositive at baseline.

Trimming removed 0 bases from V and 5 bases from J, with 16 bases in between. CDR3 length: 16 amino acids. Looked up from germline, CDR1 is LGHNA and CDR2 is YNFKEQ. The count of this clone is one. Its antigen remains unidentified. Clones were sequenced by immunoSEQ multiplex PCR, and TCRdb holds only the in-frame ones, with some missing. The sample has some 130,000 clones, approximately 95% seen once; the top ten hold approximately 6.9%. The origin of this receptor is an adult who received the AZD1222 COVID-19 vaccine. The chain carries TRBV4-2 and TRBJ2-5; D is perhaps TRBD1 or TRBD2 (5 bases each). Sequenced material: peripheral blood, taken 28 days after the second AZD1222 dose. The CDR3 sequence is CASSQDYGMGEETQYF. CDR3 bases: TGTGCCAGCAGCCAAGATTACGGTATGGGGGAGGAGACCCAGTACTTC.